This note documents a single T cell receptor (beta chain) sequence. It has no known antigen specificity. Within one base of it there is no much larger clone, and no base qualities were kept. Library creation used the immunoSEQ multiplex PCR assay. DNA from the cultured and isolated CD4+ T cells underwent TCR beta CDR3 sequencing. The authors processed their data as follows. Non-productive TCR sequences were removed, reads were trimmed to the CDR3 region, and CDR3s of at least 7 amino acids were retained. The MANAFEST web app was used to pick out antigen-specific clonotypes by comparing their expansion in peptide wells with that in reference cultures. For clones to be considered positive, expansion at FDR<0.05 versus reference and all other wells, an odds ratio above 5, and a frequency above 0.1% in two replicate wells were required. Clonotypes significantly expanded in SARS-CoV-2 spike wells and in at least one common cold coronavirus spike condition were defined as cross-reactive. CDR3 similarity was assessed by Levenshtein distance with the stringdist R package, and unrooted trees were built with ape in R 3.6.1. TCRdb carries this immuneACCESS record with in-frame sequences only. Its versions omit some clonotypes, under half of them owing to an unresolved V gene in the studies checked, with the rest unexplained. V, J and clone size derive from that table, while D and trimming were established from the DNA sequence. This sample holds tens of thousands of clones; more than 65% were observed only once. The ten largest clones add up to about 3.7% of the sample.

The data stem from a study of vaccination effects on CD4 cells after COVID-19 (dated by TCRdb to between 2021 and 2022). Looking at the study overall: The ViraFEST assay stimulated PBMC with viral peptide pools and then used TCR sequencing to identify antigen-specific CD4+ T cell clonotypes by expansion. Approximately 2 million PBMC per well were cultured with approximately 10 ug/ml peptides in IMDM containing around 4.6% human AB serum, about 10 IU/ml IL-2 and gentamicin. SARS-CoV-2 spike-specific CD4+ TCR repertoires from before and after mRNA vaccination were compared in COVID-19 convalescent patients and in infection-naive vaccine recipients. A total of nine to ten COVID-19 convalescent patients and a few SARS-CoV-2-naive healthy vaccine recipients were included in the full study. Across the study, the median time from the second dose to post-vaccine sampling was 72 days (range 14 to 241). In the study, cultures from other donors were sequenced using the Oncomine TCR Beta short-read assay on an Illumina iSeq 100. After vaccination, three convalescent patients were sampled both early (day +14) and late (day +241, +227, +161 respectively). Study-wide findings and limitations: Among convalescent patients, the spike-reactive repertoire after vaccination was made up mainly of new vaccine-induced clones that were largely distinct from the clones induced by infection. Only a small number of convalescent patients were included, and no early post-infection timepoints were available, which limited the study. At late post-vaccination timepoints, both infection-induced and vaccine-induced clones showed marked clonal contraction, consistent with waning T cell responses.

After more than nine days of culture, CD4+ T cells were isolated with the EasySep CD4+ T cell isolation kit. Convalescent patients had PCR-confirmed SARS-CoV-2 infection between March and December 2020, before Alpha, Beta and Delta variants emerged in the United States. Participants received two doses of either the BNT162b2 or the mRNA-1273 mRNA SARS-CoV-2 vaccine. Half of the culture medium was replaced with fresh IL-2-containing medium on days 3 and 7. Unless noted otherwise, every peptide stimulation condition was grown in triplicate wells. PBMC were separated from whole blood using Ficoll-Paque Plus gradient centrifugation and were then either cryopreserved at -140C or used fresh. The QIAamp micro DNA kit was used to extract genomic DNA from the cultured CD4+ T cells. The junction carries 15 bases between V and J, which are trimmed by 2 bases and 0 bases respectively. CDR1 SGHRS and CDR2 YFSETQ are derived from the germline V gene. Measured from the cysteine to the phenylalanine, the CDR3 is 16 residues long. Here the CDR3 DNA is all that survives: 48 bases in frame from base 1.

The rearranged chain carries TRBV5-1 and TRBJ2-7, and possibly TRBD2, on 7 matching bases. This specimen consisted of CD4+ T cells from PBMCs cultured without peptide, obtained after COVID-19 vaccination. This TCR was recovered from a human donor who had a prior SARS-CoV-2 infection. The CDR3 protein is CASSLGLADSSYEQYF. Here is the DNA: TGCGCCAGCAGCTTAGGGCTAGCGGACAGCTCCTACGAGCAGTACTTC.